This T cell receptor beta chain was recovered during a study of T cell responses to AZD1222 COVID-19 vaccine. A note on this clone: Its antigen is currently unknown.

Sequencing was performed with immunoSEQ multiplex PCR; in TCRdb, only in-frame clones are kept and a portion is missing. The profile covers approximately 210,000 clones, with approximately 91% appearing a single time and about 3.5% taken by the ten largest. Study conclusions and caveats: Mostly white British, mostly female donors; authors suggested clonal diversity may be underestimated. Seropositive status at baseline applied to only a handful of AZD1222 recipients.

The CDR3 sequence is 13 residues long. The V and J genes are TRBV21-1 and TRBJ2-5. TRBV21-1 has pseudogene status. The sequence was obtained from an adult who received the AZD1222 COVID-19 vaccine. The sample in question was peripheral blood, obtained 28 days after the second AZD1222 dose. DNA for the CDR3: TGTGCCAGCAGTAGTAGGTTGTACGAGACCCAGTACTTC. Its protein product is CASSSRLYETQYF.